This T cell receptor (beta chain) was found in a study of beta chain features in type 1 diabetes. Study information: In age, gender and cell yields, patients were similar to healthy donors.

Germline CDR1 LNHDA, CDR2 SQIVND (reference sequence). The CDR3 is made up of 13 amino acids. Expressed TCRB transcripts got sequenced, as all isolated RNA was reverse transcribed. TCRdb's copy holds only in-frame clones and misses some; the assay was immunoSEQ multiplex PCR. The data show fewer than 900,000 clones, roughly a sixth seen once. Concerning this clone: An end of the junction differs from the germline gene, which may be a read error.

The chain has TRBV19 and TRBJ2-5; 8 positions agree with TRBD1. This clonotype was sampled from a woman younger than 35 in good health. Sequencing was performed on naive CD4+ T cells from blood. CDR3 amino acids: CASRNADRETQYF. The DNA of the CDR3 is TGTGCCAGTAGAAACGCGGACAGGGAGACGCAGTACTTC.